The 14 T cell receptor beta chains in this list originate from one sample, sequenced in a study of blood T cell repertoires in COVID-19. TCRdb's copy holds only in-frame clones and misses some; the assay was immunoSEQ multiplex PCR. This sample carries 140,000 to 150,000 clones, approximately 80% of them seen once, and the ten largest clones take roughly 8%. What was sequenced was peripheral blood. Receptors originate from a human donor with acute or convalescent COVID-19. The donor label of this sample is uncertain.

The CDR3 sequence: CASSVSGTAWGYGYTF. CDR3 coding DNA: TGTGCCAGCAGCGTGAGCGGGACGGCATGGGGCTATGGCTACACCTTC. The V gene is TRBV9, the J gene TRBJ1-2; a weak D match, TRBD1 (5 bases). The germline V gene has CDR1 SGDLS and CDR2 YYNGEE. The CDR3 has 16 amino acids. Trimming left V 2 bases short and J 4 bases short, with 18 bases between.

The V and J genes are TRBV29-1 and TRBJ2-7; D unresolved. This CDR3 has 11 amino acids. V lost 5 bases to trimming and J lost 2 bases, with 7 bases between them. CDR1 is SQVTM and CDR2 is ANQGSEA in the germline V gene. CDR3 sequence reads: CSVYDTYEQYF. As DNA, the CDR3 is TGCAGCGTTTACGACACCTACGAGCAGTACTTC.

The chain links TRBV5-1 to TRBJ1-1, with unresolved D. Germline assignment: CDR1 SGHRS and CDR2 YFSETQ. CDR3 length equals 16 residues. The V end was cut by 3 bases, the J end by 1 base, with 16 bases between. CDR3 region: CASSSSSGASNTEAFF. In DNA form, the CDR3 reads TGCGCCAGCAGCTCCTCGTCTGGAGCGTCGAACACTGAAGCTTTCTTT.

The chain recombines TRBV5-1 with TRBJ1-4, with 9 bases that match TRBD1. Germline trimming cut 4 bases from V and 1 base from J; bases unmatched to any gene: 11. The CDR3 totals 18 residues. Germline-derived CDR1 and CDR2 are SGHRS and YFSETQ. The CDR3 DNA reads TGCGCCAGCAGCCCTCCGGGACAGGGTTCCGGAACTAATGAAAAACTGTTTTTT. The encoded protein is CASSPPGQGSGTNEKLFF.

The chain carries TRBV5-1 and TRBJ2-6; D call uncertain. The V gene lost 4 bases and the J gene lost 0 bases, with 8 bases spanning the gap. In germline, CDR1 is SGHRS, CDR2 YFSETQ. The CDR3 has 15 residues. The CDR3, as DNA: TGCGCCAGCAGCCTAGGCAGCTCTGGGGCCAACGTCCTGACTTTC. Encoded protein: CASSLGSSGANVLTF.

V and J are TRBV28 and TRBJ1-2, with 9 bases identical to TRBD1. The CDR3 has 15 residues. Germline CDR1 reads MDHEN; CDR2 reads SYDVKM. The V gene end was trimmed by 5 bases and the J gene end by 2 bases; junction bases not matched to a gene: 6. The CDR3 loop reads CASSPLDRGNYGYTF. The CDR3 DNA sequence: TGTGCCAGCAGTCCACTGGACAGGGGAAACTATGGCTACACCTTC.

The rearrangement uses TRBV27 and TRBJ2-7, with TRBD1 matching over 9 bases. CDR3 length: 14 amino acids. Trimming took 5 bases from V and 4 from J; bases not matched to a gene: 6. CDR1 is MNHEY, CDR2 SMNVEV, per germline (reference sequence). The CDR3 spells CASSPDRGGYEQYF. The CDR3 nucleotides are TGTGCCAGCAGTCCGGACAGGGGTGGTTACGAGCAGTACTTC.

The chain recombines TRBV27 with TRBJ1-2, with 9 bases aligning to TRBD1. This CDR3 region has 14 residues. Trimming removed 4 bases from V and 4 bases from J; junction bases left unmatched: 4. CDR1 and CDR2 from the germline V gene are MNHEY and SMNVEV (reference sequence). The CDR3: CASSWDRATYGYTF. The CDR3 nucleotides read TGTGCCAGCAGTTGGGACAGGGCTACCTATGGCTACACCTTC.

This clone was counted a single time. The chain combines TRBV5-1 with TRBJ2-3; 12 bases are a match to TRBD2. CDR1 and CDR2 from the germline V gene are SGHRS and YFSETQ. The CDR3 length is 17 residues. J gave up 3 bases and V 4 bases, and 9 bases lay outside the gene matches. This chain's CDR3 is CASSILAGGPGTDTQYF. DNA of the CDR3: TGCGCCAGCAGCATTCTAGCGGGGGGGCCGGGGACAGATACGCAGTATTTT.

The V gene is TRBV2, the J gene TRBJ1-2; perhaps TRBD1 as D (6 bases). Germline V gives CDR1 SNHLY, CDR2 FYNNEI. V lost 9 bases and J lost 4, with 15 bases in between. The CDR3 covers 13 residues. DNA for the CDR3: TGTGCCAGATCGACAGGCGTCGGCTATGGCTACACCTTC. Translation gives CARSTGVGYGYTF.

The rearrangement uses TRBV30 and TRBJ1-1; 12 nucleotides agree with TRBD1. Per the germline V gene, CDR1 is GTSNPN and CDR2 is SVGIG (reference sequence). The CDR3 length is 17 residues. V dropped 5 bases and J dropped 4; count of bases not matched to a gene: 14. The CDR3 nucleotides are TGTGCCTGGGTACAAGGGACAGGGGGCTATGGGAGCACTGAAGCTTTCTTT. The encoded protein is CAWVQGTGGYGSTEAFF.

The chain recombines TRBV11-2 with TRBJ2-1; maybe TRBD2 (5 bases). The germline CDR1 and CDR2 sequences are SGHAT and FQNNGV. V lost 6 bases and J lost 4, with 13 bases in between. The CDR3 length is 14 residues. CDR3 in DNA: TGTGCCAGCAGACCGGGGAGTATGTACAATGAGCAGTTCTTC. It encodes CASRPGSMYNEQFF.

This clone was observed a handful of times. The chain uses TRBV5-6 and TRBJ2-2; TRBD1 aligns across 9 bases. Germline V CDR1 and CDR2: SGHDT, YYEEEE. CDR3 size: 16 residues. V shed 0 bases and J 5 bases; nucleotides not matched to a gene: 5. CDR3 protein: CASSLVDRGITGELFF. The CDR3, as DNA: TGTGCCAGCAGCTTGGTGGACAGGGGAATTACCGGGGAGCTGTTTTTT.

The V gene is TRBV4-1, the J gene TRBJ2-6; D is ambiguous. The germline V and J ends were trimmed by 0 bases and 1 base, with 13 bases remaining between them. Germline V gene data show CDR1 as MGHRA and CDR2 as YSYEKL. The CDR3 is made up of 18 amino acids. The DNA for the CDR3 is TGCGCCAGCAGCCAAGATGAGGTAGGAGTTTCTGGGGCCAACGTCCTGACTTTC. Protein: CASSQDEVGVSGANVLTF.